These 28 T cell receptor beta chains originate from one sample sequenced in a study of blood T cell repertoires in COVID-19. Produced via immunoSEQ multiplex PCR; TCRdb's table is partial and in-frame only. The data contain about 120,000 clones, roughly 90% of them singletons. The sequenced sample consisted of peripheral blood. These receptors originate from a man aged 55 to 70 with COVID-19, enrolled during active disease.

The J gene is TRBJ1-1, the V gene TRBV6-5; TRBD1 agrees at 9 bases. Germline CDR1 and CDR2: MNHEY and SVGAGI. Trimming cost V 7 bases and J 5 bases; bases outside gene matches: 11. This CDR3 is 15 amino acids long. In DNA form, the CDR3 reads TGTGCCAGCACCCCTGCGACAGGGGGGTTAACTGAAGCTTTCTTT. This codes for CASTPATGGLTEAFF.

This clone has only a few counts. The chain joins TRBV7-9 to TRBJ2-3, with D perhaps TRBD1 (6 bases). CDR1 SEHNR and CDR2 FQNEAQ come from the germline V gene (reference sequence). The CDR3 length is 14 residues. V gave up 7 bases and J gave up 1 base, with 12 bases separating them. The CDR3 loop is CASNYGGGTDTQYF. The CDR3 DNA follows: TGTGCCAGCAACTATGGGGGCGGCACAGATACGCAGTATTTT.

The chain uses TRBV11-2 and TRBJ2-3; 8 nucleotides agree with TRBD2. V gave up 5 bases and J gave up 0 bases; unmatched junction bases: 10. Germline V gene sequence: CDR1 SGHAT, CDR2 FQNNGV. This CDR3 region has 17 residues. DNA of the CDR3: TGTGCCAGCAGCCCCCGGGGGGGGGCCCCCAGCACAGATACGCAGTATTTT. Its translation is CASSPRGGAPSTDTQYF.

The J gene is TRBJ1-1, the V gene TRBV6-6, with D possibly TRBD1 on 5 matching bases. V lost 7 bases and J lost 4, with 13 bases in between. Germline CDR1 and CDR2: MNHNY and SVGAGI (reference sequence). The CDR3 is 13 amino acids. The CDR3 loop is CASTLQGVTEAFF. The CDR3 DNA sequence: TGTGCCAGCACCCTTCAGGGTGTCACTGAAGCTTTCTTT.

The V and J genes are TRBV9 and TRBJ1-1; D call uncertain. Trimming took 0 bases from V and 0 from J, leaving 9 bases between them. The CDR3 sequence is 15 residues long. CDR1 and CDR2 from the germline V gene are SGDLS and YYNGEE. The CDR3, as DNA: TGTGCCAGCAGCGTAGGGGAGTTTATGAACACTGAAGCTTTCTTT. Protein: CASSVGEFMNTEAFF.

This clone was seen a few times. The CDR3 sequence is CASSPTPGPLNQPQHF. DNA of the CDR3: TGTGCCAGCAGCCCCACCCCGGGTCCCCTAAATCAGCCCCAGCATTTT. This chain connects TRBV7-6 to TRBJ1-5; D unclear. V lost 5 bases and J 4 bases, leaving 18 bases between the germline ends. The CDR3 length is 16 residues. Germline V gives CDR1 SGHVS, CDR2 FNYEAQ.

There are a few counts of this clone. The CDR3 loop is CASSRYSALWYEQYF. The DNA for the CDR3 is TGTGCCAGCAGTAGATACAGTGCCCTATGGTACGAGCAGTACTTC. The V and J genes are TRBV6-5 and TRBJ2-7; D is unresolved. This CDR3 comprises 15 residues. V was trimmed by 5 bases and J by 4 bases, leaving 18 bases between them. Per the germline V gene, CDR1 is MNHEY and CDR2 is SVGAGI.

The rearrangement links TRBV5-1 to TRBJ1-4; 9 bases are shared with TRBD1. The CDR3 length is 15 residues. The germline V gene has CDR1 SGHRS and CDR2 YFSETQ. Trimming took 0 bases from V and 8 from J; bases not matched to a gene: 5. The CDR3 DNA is TGCGCCAGCAGCTTGGGGGACAGGGAAGGAGAAAAACTGTTTTTT. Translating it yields CASSLGDREGEKLFF. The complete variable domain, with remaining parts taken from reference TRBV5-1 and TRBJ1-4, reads KAGVTQTPRYLIKTRGQQVTLSCSPISGHRSVSWYQQTPGQGLQFLFEYFSETQRNKGNFPGRFSGRQFSNSRSEMNVSTLELGDSALYLCASSLGDREGEKLFFGSGTQLSVL.

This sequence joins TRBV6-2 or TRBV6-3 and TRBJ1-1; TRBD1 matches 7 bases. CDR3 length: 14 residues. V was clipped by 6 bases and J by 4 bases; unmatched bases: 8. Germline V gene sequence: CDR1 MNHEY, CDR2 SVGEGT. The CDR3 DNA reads TGTGCCAGCAGCCCGACAGGGTCTAGCACTGAAGCTTTCTTT. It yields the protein CASSPTGSSTEAFF.

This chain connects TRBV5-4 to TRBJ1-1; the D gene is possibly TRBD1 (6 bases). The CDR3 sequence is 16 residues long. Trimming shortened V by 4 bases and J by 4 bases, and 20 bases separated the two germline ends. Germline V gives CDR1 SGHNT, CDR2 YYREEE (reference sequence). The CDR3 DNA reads TGTGCCAGCAGCCCCTTCCAGGGGCTCTCGAGCACTGAAGCTTTCTTT. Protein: CASSPFQGLSSTEAFF.

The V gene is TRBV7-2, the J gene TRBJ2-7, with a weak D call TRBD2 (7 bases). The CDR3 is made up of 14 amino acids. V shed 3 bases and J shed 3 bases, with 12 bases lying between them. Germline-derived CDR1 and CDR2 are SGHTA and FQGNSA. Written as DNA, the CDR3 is TGTGCCAGCAGCTTTAGTAGGGGGGGCTACGAGCAGTACTTC. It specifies CASSFSRGGYEQYF.

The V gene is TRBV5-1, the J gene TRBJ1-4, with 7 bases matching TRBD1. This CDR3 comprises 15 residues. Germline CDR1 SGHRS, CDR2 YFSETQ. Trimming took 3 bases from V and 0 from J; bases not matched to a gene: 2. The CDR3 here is CASSWGQSTNEKLFF. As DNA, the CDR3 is TGCGCCAGCAGCTGGGGACAGTCAACTAATGAAAAACTGTTTTTT. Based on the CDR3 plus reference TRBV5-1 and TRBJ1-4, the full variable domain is KAGVTQTPRYLIKTRGQQVTLSCSPISGHRSVSWYQQTPGQGLQFLFEYFSETQRNKGNFPGRFSGRQFSNSRSEMNVSTLELGDSALYLCASSWGQSTNEKLFFGSGTQLSVL.

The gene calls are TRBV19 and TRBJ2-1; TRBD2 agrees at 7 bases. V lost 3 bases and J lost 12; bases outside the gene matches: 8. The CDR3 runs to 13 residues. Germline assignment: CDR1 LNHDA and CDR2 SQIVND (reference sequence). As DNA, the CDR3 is TGTGCCAGTAGTATGGGGGAGGGTATTGGGCAGTTCTTC. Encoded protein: CASSMGEGIGQFF. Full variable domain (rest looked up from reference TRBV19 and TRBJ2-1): DGGITQSPKYLFRKEGQNVTLSCEQNLNHDAMYWYRQDPGQGLRLIYYSQIVNDFQKGDIAEGYSVSREKKESFPLTVTSAQKNPTAFYLCASSMGEGIGQFFGPGTRLTVL.

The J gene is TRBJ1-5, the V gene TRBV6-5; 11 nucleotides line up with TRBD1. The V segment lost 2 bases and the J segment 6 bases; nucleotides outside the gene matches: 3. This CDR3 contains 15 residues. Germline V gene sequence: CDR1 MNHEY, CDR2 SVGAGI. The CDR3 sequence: CASSYGQGAAQPQHF. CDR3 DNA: TGTGCCAGCAGTTACGGACAGGGGGCGGCTCAGCCCCAGCATTTT.

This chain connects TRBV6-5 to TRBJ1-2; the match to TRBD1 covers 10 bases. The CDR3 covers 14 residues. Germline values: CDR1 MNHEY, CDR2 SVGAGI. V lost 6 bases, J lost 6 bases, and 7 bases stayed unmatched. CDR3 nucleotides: TGTGCCAGCAGATCGCAGACAGGGGGCGATGGCTACACCTTC. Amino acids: CASRSQTGGDGYTF.

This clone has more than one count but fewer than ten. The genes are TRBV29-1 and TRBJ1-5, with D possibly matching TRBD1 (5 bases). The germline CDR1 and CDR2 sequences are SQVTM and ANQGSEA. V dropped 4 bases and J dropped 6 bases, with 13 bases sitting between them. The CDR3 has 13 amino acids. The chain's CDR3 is CSVARQQGQPQHF. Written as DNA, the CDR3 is TGCAGCGTTGCCCGACAGCAGGGTCAGCCCCAGCATTTT.

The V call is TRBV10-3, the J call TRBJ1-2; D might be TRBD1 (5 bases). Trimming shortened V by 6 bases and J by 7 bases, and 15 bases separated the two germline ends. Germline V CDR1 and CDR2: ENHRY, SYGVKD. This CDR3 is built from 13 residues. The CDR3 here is CAIRVRNGGGYTF. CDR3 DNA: TGTGCCATCAGGGTGCGGAACGGGGGTGGCTACACCTTC.

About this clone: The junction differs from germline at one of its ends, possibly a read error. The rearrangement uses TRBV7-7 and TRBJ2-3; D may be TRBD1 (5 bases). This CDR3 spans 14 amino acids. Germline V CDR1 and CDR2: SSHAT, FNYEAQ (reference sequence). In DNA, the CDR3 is TGTGCTAGCAGCTTAGAGGCGGACACTTCTACGCAGTATTTT. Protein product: CASSLEADTSTQYF.

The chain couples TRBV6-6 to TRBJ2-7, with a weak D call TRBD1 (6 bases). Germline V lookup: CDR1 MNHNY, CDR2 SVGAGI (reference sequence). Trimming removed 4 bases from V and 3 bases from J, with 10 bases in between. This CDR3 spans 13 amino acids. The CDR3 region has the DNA TGTGCCAGCAGTTCAGGACAGTTCTACGAGCAGTACTTC. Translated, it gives CASSSGQFYEQYF.

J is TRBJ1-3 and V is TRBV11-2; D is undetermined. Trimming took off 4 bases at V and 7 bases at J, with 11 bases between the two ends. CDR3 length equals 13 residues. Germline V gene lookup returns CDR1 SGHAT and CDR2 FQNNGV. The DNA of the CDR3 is TGTGCCAGCAGCTCTGTCTCGGGGAACACCATATATTTT. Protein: CASSSVSGNTIYF.

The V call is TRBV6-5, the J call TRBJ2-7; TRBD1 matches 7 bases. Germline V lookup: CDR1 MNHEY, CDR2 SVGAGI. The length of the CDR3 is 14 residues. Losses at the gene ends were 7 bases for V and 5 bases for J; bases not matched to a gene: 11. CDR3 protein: CASTRLNRGHEQYF. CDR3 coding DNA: TGTGCCAGCACCCGTTTAAACAGGGGCCACGAGCAGTACTTC.

CDR3 in DNA: TGTGCCAGCAGCTTAGCAGGAGCCAGAGATGGCTACACCTTC. Translating gives CASSLAGARDGYTF. The chain uses TRBV7-8 and TRBJ1-2; D ambiguous. The germline V gene has CDR1 SGHVS and CDR2 FQNEAQ. Trimming pared 0 bases from V and 6 bases from J, leaving 11 bases between. The CDR3 length is 14 residues.

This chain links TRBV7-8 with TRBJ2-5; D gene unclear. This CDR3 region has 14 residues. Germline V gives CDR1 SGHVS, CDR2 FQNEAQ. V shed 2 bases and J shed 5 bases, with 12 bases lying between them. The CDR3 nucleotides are TGTGCCAGCAGCTTATTGGCCGCGAGGGAGACCCAGTACTTC. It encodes CASSLLAARETQYF.

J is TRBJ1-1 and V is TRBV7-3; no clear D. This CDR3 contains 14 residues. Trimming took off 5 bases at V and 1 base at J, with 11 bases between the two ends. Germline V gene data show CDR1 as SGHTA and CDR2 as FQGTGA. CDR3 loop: CASSPGSSNTEAFF. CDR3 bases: TGTGCCAGCAGCCCGGGGTCCTCGAACACTGAAGCTTTCTTT.

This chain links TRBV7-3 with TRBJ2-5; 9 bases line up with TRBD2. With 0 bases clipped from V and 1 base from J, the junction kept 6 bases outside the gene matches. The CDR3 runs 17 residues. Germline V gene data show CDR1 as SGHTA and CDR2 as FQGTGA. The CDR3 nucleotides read TGTGCCAGCAGCTTAACAGCTTGGCGGGGGGGCCAAGAGACCCAGTACTTC. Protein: CASSLTAWRGGQETQYF.

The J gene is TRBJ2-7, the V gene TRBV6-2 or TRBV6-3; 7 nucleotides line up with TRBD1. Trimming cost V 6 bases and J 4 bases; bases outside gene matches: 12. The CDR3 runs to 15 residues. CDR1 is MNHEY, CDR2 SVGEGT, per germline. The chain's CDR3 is CASSLGQAWKYEQYF. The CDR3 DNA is TGTGCCAGCAGCCTCGGACAGGCATGGAAGTACGAGCAGTACTTC.

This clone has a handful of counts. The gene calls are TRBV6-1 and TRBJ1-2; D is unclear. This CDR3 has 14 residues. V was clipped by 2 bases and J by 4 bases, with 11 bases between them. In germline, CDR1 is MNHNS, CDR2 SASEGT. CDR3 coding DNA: TGTGCCAGCAGTGAACCGGCAGGACTCTATGGCTACACCTTC. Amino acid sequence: CASSEPAGLYGYTF.

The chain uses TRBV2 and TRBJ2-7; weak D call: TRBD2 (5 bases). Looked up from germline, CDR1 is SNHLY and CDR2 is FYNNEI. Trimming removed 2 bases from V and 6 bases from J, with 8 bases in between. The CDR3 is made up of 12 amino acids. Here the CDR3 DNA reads TGTGCCAGCAGTGAAATGCGGGTCGAGCAGTACTTC. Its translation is CASSEMRVEQYF.